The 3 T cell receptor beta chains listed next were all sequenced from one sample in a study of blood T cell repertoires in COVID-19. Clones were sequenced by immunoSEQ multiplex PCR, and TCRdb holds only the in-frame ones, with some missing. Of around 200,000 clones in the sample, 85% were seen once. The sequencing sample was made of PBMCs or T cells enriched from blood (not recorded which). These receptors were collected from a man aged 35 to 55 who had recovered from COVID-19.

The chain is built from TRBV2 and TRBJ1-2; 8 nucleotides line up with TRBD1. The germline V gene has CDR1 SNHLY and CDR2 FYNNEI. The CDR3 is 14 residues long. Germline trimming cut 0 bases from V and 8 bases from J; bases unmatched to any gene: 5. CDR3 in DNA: TGTGCCAGCAGTGAAGCAGGACAGGGTTTCGGCTACACCTTC. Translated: CASSEAGQGFGYTF.

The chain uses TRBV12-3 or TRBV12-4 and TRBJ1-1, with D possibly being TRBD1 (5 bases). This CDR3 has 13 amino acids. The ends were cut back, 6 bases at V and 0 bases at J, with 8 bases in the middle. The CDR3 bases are TGTGCCAGCAGGGAGACAGTGAACACTGAAGCTTTCTTT. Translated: CASRETVNTEAFF.

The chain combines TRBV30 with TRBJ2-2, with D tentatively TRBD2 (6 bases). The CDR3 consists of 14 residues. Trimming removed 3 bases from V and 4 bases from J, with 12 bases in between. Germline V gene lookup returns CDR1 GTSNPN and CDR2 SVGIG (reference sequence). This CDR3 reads CAWSAGTGTGELFF. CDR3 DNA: TGTGCCTGGAGCGCCGGGACTGGCACCGGGGAGCTGTTTTTT.